Following are 18 T cell receptor beta chains from one sample sequenced in a study of T cell responses to AZD1222 COVID-19 vaccine (dated by TCRdb to 2020 to 2022). Per the publication, the time point label means: baseline before first vaccination. Library creation used the immunoSEQ multiplex PCR assay. TCRdb provides this immuneACCESS table in a form limited to in-frame rearrangements. Some clones are lacking; in checked studies, under half of them reflect an unresolved V gene, and why the rest are absent is not known. The sample yields 65,000 to 80,000 clones; 90% were counted once. Approximately 4.5% of the sample is in the top ten clones. This specimen was peripheral blood, taken on day 0 of AZD1222 vaccination. The receptors originated from an adult in good health.

V is TRBV7-9 and J is TRBJ1-1; no clear D gene. The germline CDR1 and CDR2 sequences are SEHNR and FQNEAQ (reference sequence). This CDR3 is built from 13 residues. The V end lost 7 bases, the J end lost 1 base, and 10 bases lay between the germline ends. CDR3 coding DNA: TGTGCCAGCACAAACCCGGAGAACACTGAAGCTTTCTTT. It yields the protein CASTNPENTEAFF.

V gene TRBV2 combines with J gene TRBJ2-3; weak D call: TRBD1 (5 bases). Germline CDR1 SNHLY, CDR2 FYNNEI. This CDR3 region has 12 residues. The germline V and J ends were trimmed by 6 bases and 4 bases, with 8 bases remaining between them. The CDR3 nucleotides read TGTGCCAGCAGAGACAGCTCAGATACGCAGTATTTT. This gives the protein CASRDSSDTQYF.

The rearrangement links TRBV4-3 to TRBJ1-5; perhaps TRBD1 as D (6 bases). The CDR3 runs to 17 residues. CDR1 and CDR2 from the germline V gene are LGHNA and YSLEER. The V end lost 0 bases, the J end lost 4 bases, and 16 bases lay between the germline ends. CDR3 in DNA: TGCGCCAGCAGCCAAGATTTTCCAGGGGCTACGAATCAGCCCCAGCATTTT. This sequence encodes CASSQDFPGATNQPQHF.

The chain combines TRBV5-1 with TRBJ2-5; possible D gene TRBD2, 6 bases. This CDR3 has 15 residues. V lost 4 bases to trimming and J lost 0 bases, with 13 bases between them. The germline V gene encodes CDR1 SGHRS and CDR2 YFSETQ. The CDR3 coding sequence is TGCGCCAGCAGCGCGGGACGGACGGACCAAGAGACCCAGTACTTC. Amino acid sequence: CASSAGRTDQETQYF. Looking up the rest from reference TRBV5-1 and TRBJ2-5 gives the full variable domain: KAGVTQTPRYLIKTRGQQVTLSCSPISGHRSVSWYQQTPGQGLQFLFEYFSETQRNKGNFPGRFSGRQFSNSRSEMNVSTLELGDSALYLCASSAGRTDQETQYFGPGTRLLVL.

This chain connects TRBV7-6 to TRBJ2-6; D gene uncertain. The germline V gene has CDR1 SGHVS and CDR2 FNYEAQ. The CDR3 is 16 amino acids. The V end lost 3 bases, the J end lost 3 bases, and 12 bases lay between the germline ends. CDR3 sequence: CASSFSKGVGANVLTF. The CDR3 DNA reads TGTGCCAGCAGCTTTAGCAAAGGTGTTGGGGCCAACGTCCTGACTTTC.

The chain joins TRBV7-2 to TRBJ2-1, with D perhaps matching TRBD1 (5 bases). The germline CDR1 and CDR2 sequences are SGHTA and FQGNSA. V was pared by 4 bases and J by 7 bases, with 14 bases between. The CDR3 sequence is 14 residues long. CDR3 sequence (DNA): TGTGCCAGCAGCTGGGCGTCCCCAGGGAATGAGCAGTTCTTC. This translates into CASSWASPGNEQFF.

This clone has just one count. The chain carries TRBV10-2 and TRBJ2-1, with TRBD2 identical over 9 bases. The CDR3 spans 14 residues. Germline assignment: CDR1 WSHSY and CDR2 SAAADI. With 5 bases clipped from V and 7 bases from J, the junction kept 6 bases outside the gene matches. CDR3 DNA: TGCGCCAGCAGTAAGCTAGCGGGAATGAATGAGCAGTTCTTC. Its protein product is CASSKLAGMNEQFF.

The chain is built from TRBV25-1 and TRBJ2-1, with 7 bases that match TRBD2. Germline V gene sequence: CDR1 MGHDK, CDR2 SYGVNS. The CDR3 sequence is 10 residues long. CDR3 sequence reads: CASGFNEQFF. In DNA form, the CDR3 reads TGTGCTAGCGGGTTCAATGAGCAGTTCTTC.

This clone was observed a handful of times. The chain recombines TRBV5-6 with TRBJ1-1; D is unclear. Germline CDR1 is SGHDT and CDR2 is YYEEEE. The CDR3 length is 14 residues. Trimming shortened V by 0 bases and J by 2 bases, and 8 bases separated the two germline ends. CDR3 loop: CASSLVQPNTEAFF. CDR3 DNA: TGTGCCAGCAGCTTGGTCCAGCCAAACACTGAAGCTTTCTTT.

This chain connects TRBV4-2 to TRBJ2-3; D may be TRBD1 (7 bases). The CDR3 consists of 15 residues. Germline V lookup: CDR1 LGHNA, CDR2 YNFKEQ. V was cut by 4 bases and J by 3 bases, with 14 bases left in between. The chain's CDR3 is CASSPTAGGTDTQYF. The CDR3 DNA follows: TGTGCCAGCAGCCCGACCGCAGGGGGGACAGATACGCAGTATTTT.

The chain carries TRBV5-5 and TRBJ1-3; D remains unclear. V was clipped by 6 bases and J by 5 bases, with 15 bases between them. Germline V lookup: CDR1 SGHKS, CDR2 YYEKEE (reference sequence). The CDR3 spans 14 residues. CDR3 sequence reads: CASNPWVLRNTIYF. In DNA form, the CDR3 reads TGTGCCAGCAACCCCTGGGTTCTGAGAAACACCATATATTTT.

The chain combines TRBV18 with TRBJ1-6; 7 bases match TRBD1. Germline V gene data show CDR1 as KGHSH and CDR2 as LQKENI. This CDR3 spans 14 amino acids. V lost 0 bases to trimming and J lost 8 bases; unmatched junction nucleotides: 1. The CDR3 loop is CASSPPGQYSPLHF. DNA for the CDR3: TGTGCCAGCTCACCACCGGGACAGTATTCACCCCTCCACTTT.

The chain links TRBV12-3 or TRBV12-4 to TRBJ2-2, with D unclear. V was shortened by 5 bases and J by 8 bases, with 9 bases between the two germline ends. The CDR3 loop spans 12 amino acids. DNA for the CDR3: TGTGCCAGCAGTCCTATTCGTGGGGAGCTGTTTTTT. Its protein product is CASSPIRGELFF.

The V gene is TRBV7-3, the J gene TRBJ2-7; no definite D call. V was clipped by 0 bases and J by 2 bases, with 14 bases between them. CDR3 size: 16 residues. In germline, CDR1 is SGHTA, CDR2 FQGTGA. CDR3 bases: TGTGCCAGCAGCTTAACGGGCCGCCCTGATACCTACGAGCAGTACTTC. Its translation is CASSLTGRPDTYEQYF.

This clone came up once. V usage is TRBV4-1 and J usage is TRBJ1-4, with 9 positions matching TRBD1. This CDR3 comprises 15 residues. Germline lookup yields CDR1 MGHRA and CDR2 YSYEKL. The junction had 8 bases not matched to a gene; V was cut back by 5 bases and J by 7 bases. CDR3 nucleotides: TGCGCCAGCAGCGGCACCGAGGGACAGGGTGAAAAACTGTTTTTT. Translated: CASSGTEGQGEKLFF.

The rearrangement links TRBV29-1 to TRBJ1-2; D is possibly TRBD1 (6 bases). CDR1 is SQVTM and CDR2 is ANQGSEA in the germline V gene. Between the trimmed V and J ends, which lost 0 bases and 6 bases, there was a span of 14 bases. CDR3 length: 14 amino acids. The CDR3 region has the DNA TGCAGCGTTGAAGATCTTCCGGGGGCCCATGGCTACACCTTC. It is translated as CSVEDLPGAHGYTF.

This chain uses TRBV11-3 with TRBJ2-7; a possible D gene is TRBD2 (6 bases). Trimming removed 1 base at V and 2 bases at J, with 6 bases between. This CDR3 is built from 13 residues. CDR1 SGHNT and CDR2 YENEEA come from the germline V gene. CDR3 amino acids: CASSLVAAYEQYF. As DNA, the CDR3 is TGTGCCAGCAGCTTAGTAGCGGCCTACGAGCAGTACTTC.

The chain joins TRBV14 to TRBJ1-4; a weak D match, TRBD1 (5 bases). V dropped 8 bases and J dropped 8 bases, with 15 bases sitting between them. CDR3 size: 13 residues. Germline CDR1 is SGHDN and CDR2 is FVKESK. The CDR3 DNA reads TGTGCCAGCCAAGCGCAGGGAGGGGAAAAACTGTTTTTT. This encodes CASQAQGGEKLFF.